This T cell receptor beta chain stems from a study of blood T cell repertoires in COVID-19 (dated by TCRdb to about 2020). Study-wide context: The collaborator samples originated in the United States, Italy and Spain and spanned the acute and convalescent phases of COVID-19. Nearly every sample came with metadata listing a de-identified subject ID, COVID-19 status, age in years and sex. The prospective study material was composed of cDNA or gDNA derived from T cells, B-cell-depleted T cells, or PBMCs. Where available, HLA class I and class II types were taken from metadata supplied by the sample provider and were not determined by assay-based typing. Samples were obtained from the ongoing ImmuneRACE study (first 160 participants) and from 1,254 subjects provided by 6 global collaborators. The dataset comprised deeply sampled blood TCRbeta repertoires from subjects exposed to, actively infected with, or recovered from COVID-19. The repertoires were released in a freely available public database intended as a resource for research on the immune response to SARS-CoV-2. Points the paper makes about the study in general: How much clinical and demographic metadata was included differed by source and by participant, and the metadata was provided uncurated.

TCRbeta CDR3 regions were amplified from genomic DNA using the immunoSEQ Assay, a bias-controlled multiplex PCR. The authors' pipeline ran thus. The number of nucleated cells in each sample was estimated from the amplification of reference gene primers within the assay. To quantify the absolute abundance of each unique TCRbeta CDR3 rearrangement, sequence reads were collapsed and filtered. Productive Simpson clonality was computed per sample as the square root of Simpson's diversity index over productive rearrangements. Here the immuneACCESS table is served through TCRdb, limited to in-frame sequences with V and J called. Missing clones are a known gap in these copies; in checked studies unresolved V genes cover under half, and the rest lacks a known reason. Clone size and the V and J calls come from that table; the DNA yielded D and trimming. The sample table contains 90,000 or so clones; only one count was recorded for 85% of them. The ten largest clones capture about 4% of the sample.

V is cut back by 3 bases and J by 6 bases, with 7 bases in the junction unmatched. For CDR1 and CDR2, the germline V gene lists SGDLS and YYNGEE. From its cysteine to its phenylalanine, the CDR3 spans 14 amino acids. Kept here is only the CDR3 DNA, which spans 42 bases and is read in frame from base 1. Whole blood was collected in K2EDTA tubes by collaborating institutions according to the institutions' own protocols. Collaborator samples were shipped for TCRbeta analysis as frozen whole blood, isolated PBMCs, or DNA extracted from either sample type. Worth noting for this clone: The antigen it recognizes is unknown. No base quality information exists; no much larger clone differs at one position.

The sequence joins TRBV9 to TRBJ2-7; the central 9 bases match TRBD2. This receptor was obtained from a man in his 60s with acute or convalescent COVID-19. Sequenced: peripheral blood. The CDR3 amino acid sequence is: CASSGGGRAVEQYF. The nucleotide sequence is TGTGCCAGCAGCGGGGGCGGGAGGGCCGTCGAGCAGTACTTC.